The T cell receptor beta chain described here comes from a study of human T cells and chemical hapten exposure (dated by TCRdb to the early 2020s). In terms of the full investigation: For sensitization, 2% DPC in acetone was applied to a 2 cm by 2 cm area of upper inner arm skin. Throughout the roughly 24-week study period, patients were also given weekly therapeutic DPC doses on the scalp. Patch tests used Finn chambers with 0.01% DPC on the upper back, scored after 6 days by International Contact Dermatitis Research Group standards. The mostly female patient cohort included alopecia areata with under or over 50% scalp involvement, alopecia totalis and alopecia universalis. Libraries were pooled for sequencing, and per-sample TCR yields varied mainly because of small differences in library volumes within the pool. The study tracked peripheral blood TCR repertoire changes in vivo during primary and secondary sensitization to the hapten diphenylcyclopropenone (DPC) in alopecia patients. Blood samples were taken from patients before sensitization (week 0) and then at 2, 6 and about 24 weeks after DPC sensitization. For TCR sequencing, blood came from 25 to 35 alopecia patients at anywhere from one to four time points (pre-sensitization, 2, 6 and 24 weeks).

About this clonotype: This clone's antigen is unknown. Relative to the germline gene, one junction end is altered; a read error may explain this.

Libraries were prepared through RACE. The listed sequencing device is NextSeq 500. During library preparation, unique molecular identifiers were attached to individual cDNA molecules so that TCRs could be counted quantitatively and reproducibly. From each blood RNA sample, both TCR alpha and TCR beta chains were sequenced. Per the source publication's procedure: A median of roughly 99,000 TCRs per sample was observed, with a range of about 23,224 to 690,600. The Decombinator software suite was used to annotate the V, J and CDR3 of the TCR reads. Every sample was subsampled to the same number of TCRs (28,000) for the PS versus PT1 abundance plots. Expanded TCRs were defined as absent before sensitization and observed at least eight times at the 2-week time point. Using fastp at Q25 and MiXCR, TCRdb reprocessed the public reads and kept productive beta chains. Each CDR3 protein appears once, grouped with its most common genes and DNA. TCRdb assigned the V and J calls; the authors' analysis was not used. The sample profile shows roughly 180,000 distinct CDR3 sequences; roughly 14% of them were found once. The ten top clones hold around 1.7% of the sample.

Paper-wide results and their limitations: Significantly more large CDR3 similarity clusters were formed by expanded TCRs than by pre-sensitization or healthy control sets, consistent with antigen-driven responses. After repeated subsampling, the strength of the expansion versus patch-test correlation and the threshold at which it became significant changed. All patients had alopecia, a presumed autoimmune disease, so their immune response might differ from that of healthy individuals. The number of TCRs above 1 in 1000 frequency did not change with DPC sensitization; there was no evidence of global repertoire structure alterations. A positive correlation was found between the number of PT1 expanded TCRs and patch test score, with significance reached at thresholds 8, 16 and 32 but not 4.

The time point label for this specimen denotes: patch test 1, 2 weeks after DPC sensitization. The treatment or condition label on this specimen signifies: therapeutic diphenylcyclopropenone sensitization with weekly scalp DPC. At each patch-test visit, blood was drawn before the patch test was applied. Patients were eligible if aged 18 to 70, diagnosed with alopecia and judged suitable for DPC therapy, and pregnant patients were excluded. Total RNA was extracted from unfractionated whole blood that had been collected in Tempus Blood RNA tubes. From the cysteine through the phenylalanine, the CDR3 covers 15 amino acids. Only the CDR3 portion is preserved as DNA: 45 bases, with reading frame beginning at the first base. For CDR1 and CDR2, the germline V gene lists SGHTA and FQGNSA.

This clonotype was obtained from a woman in her thirties with alopecia areata. Some clones in this sample may be carry-over from other donors' samples. Sequencing was performed on whole blood, taken in connection with sensitization to the hapten diphenylcyclopropenone (DPC). The rearrangement joined TRBV7-2 to TRBJ1-1; the junction holds 7 bases that match TRBD1. The CDR3 protein sequence reads: CVSSFLRQGGTEAFF. The base sequence is TGTGTCAGCAGCTTCCTGAGACAGGGAGGTACTGAAGCTTTCTTT.